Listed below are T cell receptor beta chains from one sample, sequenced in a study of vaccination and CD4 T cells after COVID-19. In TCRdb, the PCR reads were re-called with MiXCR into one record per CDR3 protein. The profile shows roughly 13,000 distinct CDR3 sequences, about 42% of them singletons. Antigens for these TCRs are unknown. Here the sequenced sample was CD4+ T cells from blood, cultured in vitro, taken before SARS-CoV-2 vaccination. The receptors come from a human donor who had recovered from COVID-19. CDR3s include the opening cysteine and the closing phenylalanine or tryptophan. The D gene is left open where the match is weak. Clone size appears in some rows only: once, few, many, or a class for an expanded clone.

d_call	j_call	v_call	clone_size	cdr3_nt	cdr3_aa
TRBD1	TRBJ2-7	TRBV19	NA	TGTGCCAGTAGTACAACAGGGGCTGTAGCCTACGAGCAGTACTTC	CASSTTGAVAYEQYF
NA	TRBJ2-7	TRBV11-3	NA	TGTGCCAGCAGCTCATCTAAAAAGGGCGTTAAACGGTACGAGCAGTACTTC	CASSSSKKGVKRYEQYF
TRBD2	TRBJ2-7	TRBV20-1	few	TGCAGTGCCGCGACTAGCGGGAGGGCGCGGGAGCAGTACTTC	CSAATSGRAREQYF
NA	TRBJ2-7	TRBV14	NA	TGTGCCAGCAGCTTATCGGGGGTGCGGCAGTACTTC	CASSLSGVRQYF
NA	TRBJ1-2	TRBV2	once	TGTGCCAGCAGTGAAGAACGGGCAGGTCGGGATGGCTACACCTTC	CASSEERAGRDGYTF
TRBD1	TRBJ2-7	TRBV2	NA	TGTGCCAGCAGTGTGTCCAGGGGACAGGGGGTCTACGAGCAGTACTTC	CASSVSRGQGVYEQYF
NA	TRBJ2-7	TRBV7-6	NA	TGTGCCAGCAGCTTAAGACAGGAAGACGAGCAGTACTTC	CASSLRQEDEQYF
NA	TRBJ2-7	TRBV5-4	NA	TGTGCCAGCAGCACCGGACAGAGCTCCTACGAGCAGTACTTC	CASSTGQSSYEQYF
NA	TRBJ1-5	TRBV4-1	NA	TGCGCCAGCAGCCCCACGGGCGGTCAGCCCCAGCATTTT	CASSPTGGQPQHF
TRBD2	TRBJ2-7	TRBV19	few	TGTGCCAGTAGTGAAGCGGGAGGGAATATCTACGAGCAGTACTTC	CASSEAGGNIYEQYF
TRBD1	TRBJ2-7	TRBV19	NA	TGTGCCAGTAGAACCGGGACAGGGTCTAACGAGCAGTACTTC	CASRTGTGSNEQYF
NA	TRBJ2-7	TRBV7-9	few	TGTGCCAGCAGCTCCGGGACCGCAAGCTCCTACGAGCAGTACTTC	CASSSGTASSYEQYF
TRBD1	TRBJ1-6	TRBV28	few	TGTGCCAGCAGTACTTACAGGGGATGGGGATCACCCCTCCACTTT	CASSTYRGWGSPLHF
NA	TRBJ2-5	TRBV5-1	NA	TGCGCCAGCAAACAGGGCCGAGGGGAGACCCAGTACTTC	CASKQGRGETQYF
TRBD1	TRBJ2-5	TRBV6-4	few	TGTGCCAGCAGATTCGAGGGCAGGGGGCGAAGAGAGACCCAGTACTTC	CASRFEGRGRRETQYF
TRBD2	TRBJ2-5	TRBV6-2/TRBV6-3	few	TGTGCCAGCAGTGGACTAGCGGGGGCCTACCAAGAGACCCAGTACTTC	CASSGLAGAYQETQYF
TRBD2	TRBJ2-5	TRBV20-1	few	TGCAGTGCTAGTCTAGCGGGAGGGGTCATGGAGACCCAGTACTTC	CSASLAGGVMETQYF
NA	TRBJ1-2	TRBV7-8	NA	TGTGCCAGCAGTTCAGGCTGGAGAATGGAGGGCTACACCTTC	CASSSGWRMEGYTF
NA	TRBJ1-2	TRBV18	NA	TGTGCCAGCTCACCTCTAGGGCAAGGGAAGGATTATGGCTACACCTTC	CASSPLGQGKDYGYTF
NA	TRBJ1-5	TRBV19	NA	TGTGCCAGTAGAGATGATAGCAATCAGCCCCAGCATTTT	CASRDDSNQPQHF
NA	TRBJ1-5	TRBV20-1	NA	TGCAGTGCTAGAAATCGAAACAATCAGCCCCAGCATTTT	CSARNRNNQPQHF
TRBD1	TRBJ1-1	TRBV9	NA	TGTGCCAGCAGCGGGGCGGTCGGGACAGGGAACACTGAAGCTTTCTTT	CASSGAVGTGNTEAFF
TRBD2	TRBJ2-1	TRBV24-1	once	TGTGCCACCAGTGATGAGTCTAGCGGATTTTACAATGAGCAGTTCTTC	CATSDESSGFYNEQFF
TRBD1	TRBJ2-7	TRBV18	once	TGTGCCAGCTCACCACGGGGGACAGGGATGGGCGAGCAGTACTTC	CASSPRGTGMGEQYF
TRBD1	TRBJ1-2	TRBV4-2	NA	TGTGCCAGCAGCCAAGGACAGGGGGCTGAGGGCTACACCTTC	CASSQGQGAEGYTF